These 21 T cell receptor beta chains were all obtained from the same sample, sequenced in a study of blood T cell repertoires in COVID-19. Only in-frame clones appear in the TCRdb table, and some are missing; sequencing was by immunoSEQ multiplex PCR. The table includes under 250,000 clones, approximately 84% detected once. The material sequenced was peripheral blood. The receptors shown here come from a woman aged 80 or older with acute or convalescent COVID-19.

The CDR3 region is CASSQDRGRGNGNEQFF. CDR3 sequence (DNA): TGTGCCAGCAGCCAAGATCGGGGCAGGGGGAATGGTAATGAGCAGTTCTTC. The chain employs TRBV14 and TRBJ2-1, with 7 bases aligning to TRBD1. CDR1 SGHDN and CDR2 FVKESK come from the germline V gene. The CDR3 totals 17 residues. J was trimmed by 7 bases and V by 0 bases; bases with no gene match: 12.

The rearrangement uses TRBV3-1 (or the pseudogene TRBV3-2) and TRBJ2-4; 8 nucleotides agree with TRBD2. The CDR3 loop spans 15 amino acids. CDR1 LGHDT and CDR2 YNNKEL come from the germline V gene (reference sequence). V shed 3 bases and J 6 bases; nucleotides not matched to a gene: 7. This CDR3 is CASSQKRESGNIQYF. The CDR3 DNA is TGTGCCAGCAGCCAGAAGCGGGAGTCGGGAAACATTCAGTACTTC.

The rearrangement uses TRBV2 and TRBJ1-2; 7 bases map to TRBD1. The germline CDR1 and CDR2 sequences are SNHLY and FYNNEI. The CDR3 covers 15 residues. Trimming at V came to 6 bases and at J to 0 bases, leaving 7 bases not matched to a gene. In DNA form, the CDR3 reads TGTGCCAGCAGCCTACAGGGGACAGCTAACTATGGCTACACCTTC. Translating gives CASSLQGTANYGYTF.

In this sample, this clone turned up once. V gene TRBV2 combines with J gene TRBJ2-7, with D uncertain. The V end lost 2 bases, the J end lost 0 bases, and 8 bases lay between the germline ends. Germline V CDR1 and CDR2: SNHLY, FYNNEI. The CDR3 contains 14 residues. This CDR3 is CASSERVSSYEQYF. The CDR3 DNA follows: TGTGCCAGCAGTGAACGGGTCAGCTCCTACGAGCAGTACTTC.

The chain has TRBV27 and TRBJ2-1, with TRBD2 matching 7 bases. J gave up 9 bases and V 0 bases, and 2 bases lay outside the gene matches. CDR1 and CDR2 from the germline V gene are MNHEY and SMNVEV (reference sequence). This CDR3 contains 13 residues. The CDR3 bases are TGTGCCAGCAGTTTATCGCGGGGGAGTGAGCAGTTCTTC. This codes for CASSLSRGSEQFF.

The chain links TRBV28 to TRBJ1-2, with D perhaps matching TRBD1 (5 bases). In germline, CDR1 is MDHEN, CDR2 SYDVKM. The ends were cut back, 3 bases at V and 4 bases at J, with 12 bases in the middle. The CDR3 is made up of 14 amino acids. CDR3 DNA: TGTGCCAGCAGTTTCGGTGGGGGGTCCTATGGCTACACCTTC. This sequence encodes CASSFGGGSYGYTF.

The sample holds one count of this clone. The chain couples TRBV6-6 to TRBJ1-5; D uncertain. Trimming stripped 3 bases from V and 2 bases from J, with 14 bases between. CDR3 size: 16 residues. Germline-derived CDR1 and CDR2 are MNHNY and SVGAGI (reference sequence). The CDR3 region has the DNA TGTGCCAGCAGTTATTTGGACTTAGGAGGCAATCAGCCCCAGCATTTT. As protein: CASSYLDLGGNQPQHF.

V is TRBV10-3 and J is TRBJ2-1; 9 bases line up with TRBD2. The V gene end was trimmed by 10 bases and the J gene end by 6 bases; junction bases not matched to a gene: 1. The length of the CDR3 is 11 residues. CDR1 ENHRY and CDR2 SYGVKD come from the germline V gene. This chain's CDR3 is CATSGTNEQFF. CDR3 in DNA: TGTGCCACTAGCGGGACCAATGAGCAGTTCTTC.

The rearrangement joins TRBV11-3 to TRBJ1-1, with D tentatively TRBD1 (5 bases). CDR3 size: 14 residues. Germline V gives CDR1 SGHNT, CDR2 YENEEA. The V gene lost 2 bases and the J gene lost 1 base, with 8 bases spanning the gap. The CDR3 coding sequence is TGTGCCAGCAGCTTAAACAGGAGGAACACTGAAGCTTTCTTT. Amino acids: CASSLNRRNTEAFF.

The chain joins TRBV20-1 to TRBJ2-5; D not resolved. Germline values: CDR1 DFQATT, CDR2 SNEGSKA (reference sequence). The CDR3 is 16 residues long. The V and J ends lost 3 bases and 3 bases respectively, with 20 bases between them. The CDR3 DNA reads as TGCAGTGCTAGTCCTTCTCGCCAAGCTTATAAAGAGACCCAGTACTTC. Translating it yields CSASPSRQAYKETQYF.

The chain carries TRBV2 and TRBJ1-2; 12 positions agree with TRBD1. CDR3 length: 15 amino acids. Unmatched junction bases numbered 10, after V lost 6 bases and J lost 8 bases. Per the germline V gene, CDR1 is SNHLY and CDR2 is FYNNEI. CDR3 amino acids: CASRASGTGGGGYTF. The CDR3 bases are TGTGCCAGCAGGGCCTCAGGGACAGGGGGCGGCGGCTACACCTTC.

This chain joins TRBV19 and TRBJ1-1; D may be TRBD1 (6 bases). The CDR3 runs 16 residues. With 2 bases removed from V and 1 base from J, the gap between germline ends came to 14 bases. CDR1 is LNHDA and CDR2 is SQIVND in the germline V gene (reference sequence). CDR3 residues: CASSIRGARGNTEAFF. The CDR3 coding sequence is TGTGCCAGTAGTATACGGGGGGCCCGCGGGAACACTGAAGCTTTCTTT.

This clone appeared a few times. V and J are TRBV7-6 and TRBJ1-1; 7 bases align to TRBD1. Germline CDR1 SGHVS, CDR2 FNYEAQ. V lost 1 base to trimming and J lost 1 base; unmatched junction nucleotides: 6. CDR3 length: 16 residues. CDR3 loop: CASSLGLAGGNTEAFF. CDR3 in DNA: TGTGCCAGCAGCTTAGGTTTGGCAGGGGGGAACACTGAAGCTTTCTTT.

The V gene is TRBV6-6, the J gene TRBJ1-5; 7 bases map to TRBD1. Trimming at V came to 7 bases and at J to 0 bases, leaving 3 bases not matched to a gene. Germline values: CDR1 MNHNY, CDR2 SVGAGI (reference sequence). This CDR3 has 14 amino acids. For the CDR3, the DNA is TGTGCCAGCAAGACAGGGCTTAGCAATCAGCCCCAGCATTTT. It is translated as CASKTGLSNQPQHF.

The V and J genes are TRBV5-4 and TRBJ2-1; 13 bases map to TRBD2. Trimming took 5 bases from V and 4 from J; bases not matched to a gene: 6. In germline, CDR1 is SGHNT, CDR2 YYREEE (reference sequence). The CDR3 runs 16 residues. In DNA form, the CDR3 reads TGTGCCAGCAGTCGGACTAGCGGGGGTGCTTACAATGAGCAGTTCTTC. It encodes CASSRTSGGAYNEQFF.

The chain recombines TRBV10-3 with TRBJ2-6, with TRBD2 matching 9 bases. This CDR3 region has 17 residues. The ends lost 0 bases at V and 3 bases at J; junction bases unmatched: 3. Germline CDR1 is ENHRY and CDR2 is SYGVKD. The CDR3 nucleotides are TGTGCCATCAGTGAGTCTAGCGGGAGAGGTGGGGCCAACGTCCTGACTTTC. This sequence encodes CAISESSGRGGANVLTF.

This clone occurred once. The V call is TRBV24-1, the J call TRBJ2-1, with 7 positions matching TRBD2. Germline V gene sequence: CDR1 KGHDR, CDR2 SFDVKD. The CDR3 is 17 residues long. Trimming removed 4 bases from V and 3 bases from J; junction bases left unmatched: 11. CDR3 bases: TGTGCCACCAGTGACTTGCGGGGGACTTTTAGCTACAATGAGCAGTTCTTC. It yields the protein CATSDLRGTFSYNEQFF.

The V gene is TRBV10-3, the J gene TRBJ1-3; no clear D gene. V lost 4 bases to trimming and J lost 6 bases, with 4 bases between them. Germline assignment: CDR1 ENHRY and CDR2 SYGVKD. The CDR3 has 11 amino acids. CDR3 region: CAISGENTIYF. The CDR3 DNA sequence: TGTGCCATCAGTGGCGAAAACACCATATATTTT.

This clone was seen only a few times. This rearrangement joins TRBV21-1 to TRBJ1-2; whether TRBD1, the table's D call, matches the DNA was not checked. TRBV21-1 is shown as a pseudogene. This CDR3 has 14 residues. CDR3 protein: CASSGGQGFLGYTF. The CDR3, as DNA: TGTGCCAGCAGCGGGGGACAGGGGTTTTTAGGCTACACCTTC.

Note on this clone: The sample carries other DNA sequences with the same CDR3. The chain recombines TRBV12-3 or TRBV12-4 with TRBJ2-1; D possibly corresponds to TRBD2 (6 bases). The CDR3 contains 11 residues. V lost 3 bases and J 10 bases, leaving 7 bases between the germline ends. CDR3 amino acids: CASSFGGEQFF. The CDR3 DNA is TGTGCCAGCAGTTTCGGAGGGGAGCAGTTCTTC.

This sequence joins TRBV7-8 and TRBJ2-6, with D perhaps TRBD1 (5 bases). Germline CDR1 is SGHVS and CDR2 is FQNEAQ. The CDR3 contains 19 residues. Between the trimmed V and J ends, which lost 5 bases and 1 base, there was a span of 21 bases. DNA of the CDR3: TGTGCCAGCAGCCCCCAGAACCCAGCTCAGGGATCTGGGGCCAACGTCCTGACTTTC. Translating it yields CASSPQNPAQGSGANVLTF.